The rows below give T cell receptor beta chains drawn from one sample of a study of T cell repertoires in cytomegalovirus infection. TCRdb recomputed calls from the reads with MiXCR, one row per CDR3 protein. The sample has around 440,000 distinct CDR3 sequences, about 11% seen once. Material: PBMCs. These receptors were obtained from a human donor in good health (CMV status not recorded). Some clones in this sample may be carry-over from other donors' samples. Both conserved end residues are part of each CDR3. A D gene is named only where the DNA matches it firmly. Part of the rows lack a size; the others show once, few, many or a class for expanded clones.

j_call d_call clone_size v_call cdr3_aa cdr3_nt
TRBJ2-7 . many TRBV12-3/TRBV12-4 CASSLSDGRAEQYF TGTGCCAGCAGTTTATCGGACGGGCGGGCCGAGCAGTACTTC
TRBJ1-1 . many TRBV10-3 CAISESDGNTEAFF TGTGCCATCAGTGAGTCGGACGGGAACACTGAAGCTTTCTTT
TRBJ2-5 . . TRBV2 CASNVRETQYF TGTGCCAGCAACGTTAGGGAGACCCAGTACTTC
TRBJ2-1 . many TRBV12-3/TRBV12-4 CASSLAGPFNEQFF TGTGCCAGCAGTTTAGCGGGGCCCTTCAATGAGCAGTTCTTC
TRBJ1-4 . many TRBV7-9 CASQRGGEKLFF TGTGCCAGCCAACGAGGAGGTGAAAAACTGTTTTTT
TRBJ1-6 TRBD1 . TRBV25-1 CASSTGGGNSPLHF TGTGCCAGCAGTACAGGGGGAGGGAATTCACCCCTCCACTTT
TRBJ2-7 . many TRBV7-8 CASRRDSYEQYF TGTGCCAGCAGGCGGGATTCCTACGAGCAGTACTTC
TRBJ1-1 . . TRBV25-1 CASQTGLADTEAFF TGTGCCAGCCAGACAGGCCTTGCGGACACTGAAGCTTTCTTT
TRBJ2-1 TRBD1 many TRBV28 CASPPAGGLYNEQFF TGTGCCAGCCCTCCGGCAGGGGGCTTGTACAATGAGCAGTTCTTC
TRBJ1-1 . many TRBV3-1 CASSRSRTEAFF TGTGCCAGCAGCCGGAGTCGCACTGAAGCTTTCTTT
TRBJ1-1 . many TRBV5-4 CASSFSRGSDTEAFF TGTGCCAGCAGCTTTTCGAGGGGATCTGACACTGAAGCTTTCTTT
TRBJ1-5 TRBD1 . TRBV6-1 CASRRQGNGNQPQHF TGTGCCAGCAGACGACAGGGGAATGGCAATCAGCCCCAGCATTTT
TRBJ2-2 TRBD1 few TRBV27 CASGRQGGTGELFF TGTGCCAGCGGTCGACAGGGGGGCACCGGGGAGCTGTTTTTT
TRBJ2-4 . few TRBV5-4 CASSLGRYQYF TGTGCCAGCAGCTTGGGCAGGTACCAGTACTTC
TRBJ2-1 TRBD2 many TRBV7-8 CASSLANAGGDNEQFF TGTGCCAGCAGCTTAGCTAACGCGGGAGGGGATAATGAGCAGTTCTTC
TRBJ2-5 . many TRBV20-1 CSATRTGETQYF TGCAGTGCTACCCGCACGGGAGAGACCCAGTACTTC
TRBJ1-2 . many TRBV29-1 CSVGAGASLFYGYTF TGCAGCGTTGGCGCAGGGGCCTCCCTCTTTTATGGCTACACCTTC
TRBJ2-7 TRBD2 many TRBV12-3/TRBV12-4 CASSFRLAGDEQYF TGTGCCAGCAGTTTCAGACTAGCGGGGGACGAGCAGTACTTC
TRBJ2-5 . . TRBV29-1 CSVGRAGRQETQYF TGCAGCGTTGGTCGGGCGGGGCGTCAAGAGACCCAGTACTTC
TRBJ2-3 TRBD2 many TRBV7-2 CASSKTSGITDTQYF TGTGCCAGCAGCAAGACTAGCGGGATAACAGATACGCAGTATTTT
TRBJ2-1 TRBD2 . TRBV14 CASSQDLWGGGRLF TGTGCCAGCAGCCAAGATCTCTGGGGGGGTGGTCGGCTCTTC
TRBJ2-2 TRBD2 many TRBV7-3 CASSSLRTSGGTGELFF TGTGCCAGCAGCTCTCTTAGGACTAGCGGGGGGACCGGGGAGCTGTTTTTT
TRBJ2-7 . many TRBV10-3 CAISEQEMSEQYF TGTGCCATCAGTGAGCAAGAGATGAGCGAGCAGTACTTC
TRBJ2-7 . many TRBV12-3/TRBV12-4 CASSLVGPYEQYF TGTGCCAGCAGTTTAGTCGGACCCTACGAGCAGTACTTC
TRBJ2-1 TRBD2 few TRBV6-5 CASSYDAGGPGEQFF TGTGCCAGCAGTTATGACGCGGGGGGGCCCGGTGAGCAGTTCTTC